The 28 T cell receptor beta chains given below trace back to one sample, sequenced in a study of blood T cell repertoires in COVID-19. Profiling relied on immunoSEQ multiplex PCR, and the TCRdb table lists in-frame clones only, not all of them. The data hold around 100,000 clones, with around 90% observed a single time. The specimen sequenced was peripheral blood. The receptors here all came from a woman aged 50 to 60 with COVID-19, enrolled during active disease.

This clone was recorded a few times. The V call is TRBV19, the J call TRBJ1-1; D not resolved. Germline loops: CDR1 LNHDA, CDR2 SQIVND (reference sequence). This CDR3 spans 14 amino acids. V lost 8 bases, J lost 1 base, and 14 bases lay in between. The CDR3 loop is CASGRAARNTEAFF. The CDR3 DNA is TGTGCCAGTGGGAGGGCAGCGAGGAACACTGAAGCTTTCTTT.

The V gene is TRBV19, the J gene TRBJ1-4; D is unresolved. The germline V gene encodes CDR1 LNHDA and CDR2 SQIVND (reference sequence). The CDR3 spans 12 residues. Trimming shortened V by 11 bases and J by 0 bases, and 7 bases separated the two germline ends. The CDR3 loop reads CAAASTNEKLFF. The CDR3, as DNA: TGTGCCGCGGCGTCAACTAATGAAAAACTGTTTTTT. The full variable domain, its missing parts supplied by reference TRBV19 and TRBJ1-4, is DGGITQSPKYLFRKEGQNVTLSCEQNLNHDAMYWYRQDPGQGLRLIYYSQIVNDFQKGDIAEGYSVSREKKESFPLTVTSAQKNPTAFYLCAAASTNEKLFFGSGTQLSVL.

V gene TRBV3-1 (or the pseudogene TRBV3-2) combines with J gene TRBJ1-2; 9 bases line up with TRBD1. This CDR3 spans 14 amino acids. V lost 4 bases, J lost 6 bases, and 6 bases stayed unmatched. The germline V gene has CDR1 LGHDT and CDR2 YNNKEL (reference sequence). DNA for the CDR3: TGTGCCAGCAGCCGCGGGACAGGGTCAGATGGCTACACCTTC. Translating gives CASSRGTGSDGYTF.

To note about this clone: Other DNA sequences within the sample encode an identical CDR3. The chain combines TRBV7-2 with TRBJ2-7, with D possibly being TRBD1 (5 bases). V lost 2 bases to trimming and J lost 0 bases, with 8 bases between them. CDR1 SGHTA and CDR2 FQGNSA come from the germline V gene. The CDR3 sequence is 14 residues long. The CDR3 bases are TGTGCCAGCAGCTTAACAGGCAGCTCCTACGAGCAGTACTTC. Its translation is CASSLTGSSYEQYF.

For this clone: The germline gene is not matched at one end of the junction; a read error may be the cause. V usage is TRBV3-1 (or the pseudogene TRBV3-2) and J usage is TRBJ2-7; tentatively, D is TRBD2 (7 bases). Germline lookup yields CDR1 LGHDT and CDR2 YNNKEL (reference sequence). The CDR3 extends over 14 amino acids. The CDR3 here is CASNQGGGPYEQYF. CDR3 sequence (DNA): TGTGCCAGCAACCAAGGGGGGGGCCCCTACGAGCAGTACTTC.

The chain combines TRBV11-3 with TRBJ2-1, with TRBD2 matching over 15 bases. The length of the CDR3 is 18 residues. V lost 0 bases, J lost 6 bases, and 6 bases stayed unmatched. The germline gives CDR1 SGHNT, CDR2 YENEEA. CDR3 DNA sequence: TGTGCCAGCAGCTTAGACCCGGGACTAGCGGGGGGCGGCAATGAGCAGTTCTTC. It specifies CASSLDPGLAGGGNEQFF. Together with reference TRBV11-3 and TRBJ2-1, the CDR3 gives the full variable domain: EAGVVQSPRYKIIEKKQPVAFWCNPISGHNTLYWYLQNLGQGPELLIRYENEEAVDDSQLPKDRFSAERLKGVDSTLKIQPAELGDSAVYLCASSLDPGLAGGGNEQFFGPGTRLTVL.

The rearrangement uses TRBV11-1 and TRBJ2-1; D not certain. CDR1 is SGHAT, CDR2 FQDESV, per germline (reference sequence). The ends were cut back, 1 base at V and 4 bases at J, with 11 bases in the middle. This CDR3 is 15 amino acids long. The CDR3 nucleotides read TGTGCCAGCAGCTTAGGTAGTAGTCCTTACAATGAGCAGTTCTTC. Encoded protein: CASSLGSSPYNEQFF.

The chain recombines TRBV7-3 with TRBJ1-2; TRBD1 is a possible D gene (5 bases). This CDR3 comprises 16 residues. Germline assignment: CDR1 SGHTA and CDR2 FQGTGA. Trimming took off 5 bases at V and 6 bases at J, with 22 bases between the two ends. For the CDR3, the DNA is TGTGCCAGCAGCCTAGATGGGGCCGGGGGAGAGAATGGCTACACCTTC. This codes for CASSLDGAGGENGYTF. The complete variable domain, with remaining parts taken from reference TRBV7-3 and TRBJ1-2, reads GAGVSQTPSNKVTEKGKYVELRCDPISGHTALYWYRQSLGQGPEFLIYFQGTGAADDSGLPNDRFFAVRPEGSVSTLKIQRTERGDSAVYLCASSLDGAGGENGYTFGSGTRLTVV.

The gene calls are TRBV14 and TRBJ1-5, with 7 nucleotides matching TRBD1. The germline V gene encodes CDR1 SGHDN and CDR2 FVKESK. The length of the CDR3 is 17 residues. V shed 7 bases, J shed 2 bases, and the junction held 14 bases outside the gene matches. This chain's CDR3 is CASKSGQPTFGNQPQHF. In DNA form, the CDR3 reads TGTGCCAGCAAGTCGGGACAGCCTACGTTCGGCAATCAGCCCCAGCATTTT.

This clone was counted a few times. This chain links TRBV15 with TRBJ2-7; no clear D gene. The ends were cut back, 0 bases at V and 3 bases at J, with 15 bases in the middle. Germline loops: CDR1 LNHNV, CDR2 YYDKDF (reference sequence). This CDR3 is built from 16 residues. CDR3 DNA sequence: TGTGCCACCAGCAGAGATGTTTTCGGGTCGGACTACGAGCAGTACTTC. This gives the protein CATSRDVFGSDYEQYF.

The CDR3 is CSAQQGVHGYTF. The CDR3 DNA reads as TGCAGCGCCCAACAGGGAGTACATGGCTACACCTTC. V is TRBV29-1 and J is TRBJ1-2; a possible D gene is TRBD1 (6 bases). The CDR3 contains 12 residues. Germline V gene lookup returns CDR1 SQVTM and CDR2 ANQGSEA. V lost 7 bases and J lost 6, with 15 bases in between.

The V and J genes are TRBV7-2 and TRBJ2-3, with a weak D call TRBD2 (5 bases). The CDR3 loop spans 14 amino acids. Germline-derived CDR1 and CDR2 are SGHTA and FQGNSA. Trimming removed 5 bases from V and 4 bases from J, with 13 bases in between. CDR3 in amino acids: CASSPPPGSDTQYF. The CDR3 nucleotides are TGTGCCAGCAGCCCTCCGCCGGGGTCAGATACGCAGTATTTT.

The chain joins TRBV7-3 to TRBJ2-1, with 13 positions matching TRBD2. The germline CDR1 and CDR2 sequences are SGHTA and FQGTGA. V was pared by 5 bases and J by 10 bases, with 8 bases of the junction left unmatched. The CDR3 covers 15 residues. The CDR3 DNA reads TGTGCCAGCAGCCAGACTAGCGGGGGGCCAGGGGAGCAGTTCTTC. It yields the protein CASSQTSGGPGEQFF.

CDR3 nucleotides: TGTGCCAGCAGTTTATATGAGGGGGCATCAGATACGCAGTATTTT. It is translated as CASSLYEGASDTQYF. The chain employs TRBV28 and TRBJ2-3; 7 nucleotides line up with TRBD1. Germline trimming cut 1 base from V and 4 bases from J; bases unmatched to any gene: 5. Germline V lookup: CDR1 MDHEN, CDR2 SYDVKM. The CDR3 runs 15 residues.

This chain uses TRBV30 with TRBJ1-5; 8 nucleotides agree with TRBD1. The CDR3 is made up of 14 amino acids. Germline V CDR1 and CDR2: GTSNPN, SVGIG (reference sequence). The trim removed 2 bases at V and 5 bases at J, leaving 5 bases unmatched. This chain's CDR3 is CAWSPTGGYQPQHF. The DNA for the CDR3 is TGTGCCTGGAGTCCCACAGGGGGTTATCAGCCCCAGCATTTT.

The chain recombines TRBV12-3 or TRBV12-4 with TRBJ2-3, with D hard to call. The ends were cut back, 7 bases at V and 4 bases at J, with 9 bases in the middle. The length of the CDR3 is 12 residues. The chain's CDR3 is CASTNLADTQYF. CDR3 bases: TGTGCCAGCACCAATCTAGCAGATACGCAGTATTTT.

The V call is TRBV19, the J call TRBJ2-1; 10 bases are a match to TRBD2. There are 12 residues in the CDR3. The germline CDR1 and CDR2 sequences are LNHDA and SQIVND (reference sequence). J gave up 8 bases and V 9 bases, and 4 bases lay outside the gene matches. CDR3 coding DNA: TGTGCCAGCGGGACTAGCGATTATGAGCAGTTCTTC. This sequence encodes CASGTSDYEQFF.

This clone came up once. The chain carries TRBV5-1 and TRBJ1-1; a weak D match, TRBD1 (5 bases). The CDR3 length is 15 residues. Trimming took 1 base from V and 4 from J, leaving 14 bases between them. The germline gives CDR1 SGHRS, CDR2 YFSETQ. The CDR3 sequence is CASSLSSAGGTEAFF. DNA of the CDR3: TGCGCCAGCAGCTTGTCTTCCGCCGGGGGCACTGAAGCTTTCTTT.

This clone came up a few times. V and J are TRBV6-5 and TRBJ2-5; 12 nucleotides match TRBD2. With V trimmed by 4 bases and J by 0 bases, 3 bases remained unmatched. Per the germline V gene, CDR1 is MNHEY and CDR2 is SVGAGI. The CDR3 consists of 16 residues. The CDR3 spells CASSSWTSGNQETQYF. The CDR3, as DNA: TGTGCCAGCAGTTCGTGGACTAGCGGGAACCAAGAGACCCAGTACTTC.

The gene calls are TRBV24-1 and TRBJ1-3; 8 nucleotides agree with TRBD1. The CDR3 totals 17 residues. V dropped 2 bases and J dropped 11; count of bases not matched to a gene: 16. From germline, CDR1 is KGHDR and CDR2 SFDVKD. CDR3 in DNA: TGTGCCACCAGTGATTCGTCCGGAGGACAGGGAGTAGGTCCCATATATTTT. It specifies CATSDSSGGQGVGPIYF.

This clone appeared once. V usage is TRBV7-9 and J usage is TRBJ2-5; 10 nucleotides match TRBD2. The V segment lost 4 bases and the J segment 2 bases; nucleotides outside the gene matches: 10. The CDR3 extends over 17 amino acids. Germline V gives CDR1 SEHNR, CDR2 FQNEAQ (reference sequence). The CDR3 DNA reads as TGTGCCAGCAGCTGGATCCTTAGCGGGGGGCGGCAAGAGACCCAGTACTTC. Protein: CASSWILSGGRQETQYF.

Only a few counts were recorded for this clone. The chain links TRBV29-1 to TRBJ2-7; 11 bases match TRBD2. In germline, CDR1 is SQVTM, CDR2 ANQGSEA. Trimming removed 5 bases from V and 3 bases from J; junction bases left unmatched: 3. The CDR3 consists of 13 residues. Written as DNA, the CDR3 is TGCAGCGTTCCGGGGACTAGCGGCTACGAGCAGTACTTC. This encodes CSVPGTSGYEQYF.

The chain couples TRBV10-3 to TRBJ1-1; D call uncertain. In germline, CDR1 is ENHRY, CDR2 SYGVKD. V lost 6 bases and J 4 bases, leaving 15 bases between the germline ends. The CDR3 is 14 amino acids. CDR3 DNA sequence: TGTGCCATCAGACCCTCGGACCGGGGCACTGAAGCTTTCTTT. Its translation: CAIRPSDRGTEAFF.

This chain joins TRBV24-1 and TRBJ2-1; TRBD2 matches at 7 bases. CDR1 KGHDR and CDR2 SFDVKD come from the germline V gene. The CDR3 runs to 11 residues. The junction had 0 bases not matched to a gene; V was cut back by 5 bases and J by 9 bases. The CDR3 DNA follows: TGTGCCACCAGTGGGGGGGGTGAGCAGTTCTTC. Amino acid sequence: CATSGGGEQFF.

CDR3 DNA: TGTGCCAGCAGCTCCCCGACAGGGAAAAACACCGGGGAGCTGTTTTTT. Protein product: CASSSPTGKNTGELFF. V is TRBV5-4 and J is TRBJ2-2, with 7 positions matching TRBD1. Trimming took 3 bases from V and 2 from J; bases not matched to a gene: 7. The CDR3 has 16 amino acids. The germline gives CDR1 SGHNT, CDR2 YYREEE (reference sequence).

The V call is TRBV7-3, the J call TRBJ1-1, with 8 bases identical to TRBD1. Germline loops: CDR1 SGHTA, CDR2 FQGTGA. Trimming cost V 5 bases and J 7 bases; bases outside gene matches: 12. The CDR3 consists of 15 residues. The CDR3 DNA sequence: TGTGCCAGCAGCCTGACAGGGACAGGTCACGATGAAGCTTTCTTT. Protein product: CASSLTGTGHDEAFF. Together with reference TRBV7-3 and TRBJ1-1, the CDR3 gives the full variable domain: GAGVSQTPSNKVTEKGKYVELRCDPISGHTALYWYRQSLGQGPEFLIYFQGTGAADDSGLPNDRFFAVRPEGSVSTLKIQRTERGDSAVYLCASSLTGTGHDEAFFGQGTRLTVV.

J is TRBJ1-1 and V is TRBV13; tentatively, D is TRBD1 (6 bases). This CDR3 region has 14 residues. Germline loops: CDR1 PRHDT, CDR2 FYEKMQ (reference sequence). V lost 6 bases, J lost 3 bases, and 14 bases lay in between. The chain's CDR3 is CASRSMGQDTEAFF. CDR3 DNA sequence: TGTGCCAGCAGGTCCATGGGACAAGACACTGAAGCTTTCTTT.

The sample holds one count of this clone. The CDR3 DNA reads as TGTGCCAGCAGCCTGGGCCAGGGGGCAGACACCATATATTTT. It is translated as CASSLGQGADTIYF. The V call is TRBV11-3, the J call TRBJ1-3; 8 bases match TRBD1. V shed 5 bases, J shed 8 bases, and the junction held 8 bases outside the gene matches. CDR1 is SGHNT and CDR2 is YENEEA in the germline V gene. The CDR3 loop spans 14 amino acids. Complete variable domain (other parts from reference TRBV11-3 and TRBJ1-3): EAGVVQSPRYKIIEKKQPVAFWCNPISGHNTLYWYLQNLGQGPELLIRYENEEAVDDSQLPKDRFSAERLKGVDSTLKIQPAELGDSAVYLCASSLGQGADTIYFGEGSWLTVV.